This TCR beta chain appears in the sequencing data of a study of blood T cell repertoires in COVID-19. Background on the study: Researchers got acute and convalescent COVID-19 samples from the United States, Italy and Spain. T cells, B-cell-depleted T cells, or PBMCs supplied cDNA or gDNA.

CDR1 and CDR2 from the germline V gene are GTSNPN and SVGIG (reference sequence). V was shortened by 2 bases and J by 7 bases, with 11 bases between the two germline ends. This CDR3 is built from 13 residues. Original processing methods: For nucleated cells, counts were estimated from reference gene primer amplification. Sequenced by immunoSEQ multiplex PCR; TCRdb stores in-frame clones only, minus some. V and J calls and clone size are copied from that table; D and trimming were computed from the DNA. The table lists 120,000 or so clones, 70% to 90% of them singletons. The genes are TRBV30 and TRBJ1-4; D is possibly TRBD1 (5 bases). The clonotype was recovered from a middle-aged man with acute or convalescent COVID-19. Sequencing used peripheral blood. The CDR3 loop reads CAWSSRVGEKLFF. In DNA form, the CDR3 reads TGTGCCTGGAGTTCCAGGGTGGGTGAAAAACTGTTTTTT.